The rows below give T cell receptor beta chains drawn from one sample of a study of vaccination and CD4 T cells after COVID-19. TCRdb fed the PCR reads into MiXCR, producing one record per CDR3 protein. The sample lists more than 15,000 distinct CDR3 sequences, 54% seen once, with roughly 29% in the top ten. These receptors have no known antigen. The specimen was cultured CD4+ T cells from blood, collected after SARS-CoV-2 vaccination. Receptors were obtained from a human donor with COVID-19. Each CDR3 is given with its conserved first and last residue. The order of the fields is J gene, clone size, CDR3 length, V gene, D gene, CDR3 DNA, CDR3 protein. D genes are given only for firm matches. A row's size may be missing; if present it is once, few, many or a size class.

TRBJ2-3 NA 15 TRBV7-3 NA TGTGCCAGCAGCCATAATGGCCAGGGGACAGATACGCAGTATTTT CASSHNGQGTDTQYF
TRBJ1-1 once 15 TRBV28 NA TGTGCCAGCAGTTTGCCCGGGAGAGGGAACACTGAAGCTTTCTTT CASSLPGRGNTEAFF
TRBJ2-3 NA 13 TRBV7-9 NA TGTGCCAGCCATCCGTGGGGTCCAGATACGCAGTATTTT CASHPWGPDTQYF
TRBJ1-6 NA 18 TRBV7-3 NA TGTGCCAGCAGCCCGCCGAAGAGTTCCCTCTCCTATAATTCACCCCTCCACTTT CASSPPKSSLSYNSPLHF
TRBJ2-7 few 12 TRBV20-1 TRBD2 TGCAGTGCTAGCTCTAGCGGCTACGAGCAGTACTTC CSASSSGYEQYF
TRBJ1-5 NA 13 TRBV6-1 NA TGTGCCAGCAGTGCCGGGGGAGGTCAGCCCCAGCATTTT CASSAGGGQPQHF
TRBJ2-2 NA 15 TRBV6-1 NA TGTGCCAGCAGGAGGGTAGCCAGTTACACCGGGGAGCTGTTTTTT CASRRVASYTGELFF
TRBJ2-3 once 15 TRBV11-2 NA TGTGCCAGCATCCTACGGGGGGCAAGCACAGATACGCAGTATTTT CASILRGASTDTQYF
TRBJ1-6 NA 16 TRBV28 TRBD1 TGTGCCAACAGTCTCACCGGGACAGGGAAAAATTCACCCCTCCACTTT CANSLTGTGKNSPLHF
TRBJ1-1 NA 13 TRBV27 NA TGTGCCAGCAGTCTCGTACCTAACACTGAAGCTTTCTTT CASSLVPNTEAFF
TRBJ1-2 NA 13 TRBV12-3/TRBV12-4 NA TGTGCCAGCAGTTTCGGCATTAACTATGGCTACACCTTC CASSFGINYGYTF
TRBJ1-1 NA 14 TRBV6-1 NA TGTGCCAGCACCCCGCACCTTGGGAACACTGAAGCTTTCTTT CASTPHLGNTEAFF
TRBJ2-2 NA 14 TRBV2 NA TGTGCCAGCGATACAGGTTCGAACACCGGGGAGCTGTTTTTT CASDTGSNTGELFF
TRBJ2-2 NA 16 TRBV6-5 TRBD2 TGTGCCAGCAGTTTCCCCGGGGGGGCCGGGACCGGGGAGCTGTTTTTT CASSFPGGAGTGELFF
TRBJ2-7 NA 16 TRBV11-2 TRBD1 TGTGCCAGCAGCTCCGGGTACGCGACAGGGAACTACGAGCAGTACTTC CASSSGYATGNYEQYF
TRBJ1-5 NA 15 TRBV5-6 NA TGTGCCAGCAGCTCATACAGAGTACCCAATCAGCCCCAGCATTTT CASSSYRVPNQPQHF
TRBJ2-7 NA 11 TRBV20-1 NA TGCAGTGCTCCGGCGGAGCGCGAGCAGTACTTC CSAPAEREQYF
TRBJ1-1 NA 18 TRBV6-1 NA TGTGCCAGCAGTGAAGCGCTTTTCGGGTTCGGCATGAACACTGAAGCTTTCTTT CASSEALFGFGMNTEAFF
TRBJ2-5 NA 14 TRBV6-1 TRBD2 TGTGCCACCACAGAAGCGGGGGGGCAAGAGACCCAGTACTTC CATTEAGGQETQYF
TRBJ2-2 NA 16 TRBV12-5 TRBD2 TGTGCTAGTGGTTCCCCGAGCGGGGGCCCCACCGGGGAGCTGTTTTTT CASGSPSGGPTGELFF
TRBJ2-3 once 18 TRBV11-3 NA TGTGCCAGCAGCATAAACAGGGGAGGCGTAATTGGCACAGATACGCAGTATTTT CASSINRGGVIGTDTQYF
TRBJ1-2 few 14 TRBV30 TRBD1 TGTGCCTGGAGTAGGACAGGGACTCTAACGGGCTACACCTTC CAWSRTGTLTGYTF
TRBJ1-5 few 20 TRBV7-8 TRBD1 TGTGCCAGCAGCTTAGCTGATCGGGACAGGGTGATTATTGGCAATCAGCCCCAGCATTTT CASSLADRDRVIIGNQPQHF
TRBJ1-2 few 14 TRBV19 TRBD1 TGTGCCAGTAGTACCAGACAGGGGCTCTATGGCTACACCTTC CASSTRQGLYGYTF
TRBJ2-7 few 15 TRBV27 TRBD2 TGTGCCAGCAACGAGCAAGCGGGGGGTCTTTACGAGCAGTACTTC CASNEQAGGLYEQYF
TRBJ1-1 few 14 TRBV27 NA TGTGCCAGCAGTTTCAGTTACCGGGACACTGAAGCTTTCTTT CASSFSYRDTEAFF
TRBJ1-5 few 17 TRBV20-1 NA TGCAGTGCTAGTACCTCGTCCTTGGGGTATAGCAATCAGCCCCAGCATTTT CSASTSSLGYSNQPQHF
TRBJ2-3 once 17 TRBV24-1 TRBD1 TGTGCCACCGGACGGGGCAGACAGGGGTATGACACAGATACGCAGTATTTT CATGRGRQGYDTDTQYF
TRBJ2-3 few 15 TRBV5-4 NA TGTGCCAGCAGCACAGGGGACTATAGCACAGATACGCAGTATTTT CASSTGDYSTDTQYF
TRBJ2-5 NA 17 TRBV18 NA TGTGCCAGCTCACCACAACCTGGGACGGAACTGGGGGAGACCCAGTACTTC CASSPQPGTELGETQYF
TRBJ1-6 NA 16 TRBV5-1 NA TGCGCCAGCCACGTTGGGGGGAGCTCCTATAATTCACCCCTCCACTTT CASHVGGSSYNSPLHF
TRBJ2-2 NA 13 TRBV24-1 TRBD1 TGTGCCACCGGGACAGCGAACACCGGGGAGCTGTTTTTT CATGTANTGELFF
TRBJ2-1 NA 12 TRBV6-1 NA TGTGCCAGCAGTGATAGGGTGAATGAGCAGTTCTTC CASSDRVNEQFF
TRBJ2-2 NA 13 TRBV12-3/TRBV12-4 NA TGTGCCAGCAGTAACGACGGAGCAGGGGAGCTGTTTTTT CASSNDGAGELFF
TRBJ1-1 few 15 TRBV11-2 NA TGTGCCAGCAGCTTAGATGTTGGTGGGCGGGATGAAGCTTTCTTT CASSLDVGGRDEAFF
TRBJ1-2 NA 14 TRBV7-2 NA TGTGCCAGCAGCCGACAGGTCCCTAACTATGGCTACACCTTC CASSRQVPNYGYTF
TRBJ2-7 NA 15 TRBV7-2 NA TGTGCCAGCAGCTTAACAGGGCTCATACGGGTCGAGCAGTACTTC CASSLTGLIRVEQYF
TRBJ1-1 few 17 TRBV2 NA TGTGCCAGCAGTGATAGGAGGAGTTCTACTTGGGCCACTGAAGCTTTCTTT CASSDRRSSTWATEAFF
TRBJ1-2 few 13 TRBV2 NA TGTGCCAGCAGTGAGATTTTTGGGCGCGGCTACACCTTC CASSEIFGRGYTF
TRBJ2-2 NA 15 TRBV20-1 NA TGCAGTGCTAGGGATCGTATACAGGGAACCGGGGAGCTGTTTTTT CSARDRIQGTGELFF
TRBJ1-2 NA 12 TRBV11-3 NA TGTGCCAGCAGCTCAGACACAGAGAACTACACCTTC CASSSDTENYTF
TRBJ2-1 NA 13 TRBV20-1 NA TGCAGTGCTAGGTTACCAGGGTACAATGAGCAGTTCTTC CSARLPGYNEQFF
TRBJ2-3 NA 16 TRBV27 NA TGTGCCAGCAGTCCCCCCGGCAGACCAGGCACAGATACGCAGTATTTT CASSPPGRPGTDTQYF
TRBJ2-7 NA 13 TRBV12-3/TRBV12-4 TRBD1 TGTGCCAGCACGTTCAGGGGGTCCTACGAGCAGTACTTC CASTFRGSYEQYF
TRBJ2-7 NA 14 TRBV12-3/TRBV12-4 NA TGTGCCAGCAGTTTCGTCGGGGGCGCATACGAGCAGTACTTC CASSFVGGAYEQYF
TRBJ2-5 NA 15 TRBV27 NA TGTGCCAGCAGTTTAGAGCCGGGACGCCGAATAACCCAGTACTTC CASSLEPGRRITQYF
TRBJ1-4 once 15 TRBV21-1 NA TGTGCCAGCAGCAAAGCAAAGGGGTTTTCCGAAAAACTGTTTTTT CASSKAKGFSEKLFF
TRBJ1-3 NA 17 TRBV10-2 NA TGCGCCAGCAGTGAGTCAGTGATTGGGAGGTCTGGAAACACCATATATTTT CASSESVIGRSGNTIYF
TRBJ1-2 few 15 TRBV10-1 NA TGCGCCAGCAGTAGGCAGGTGAATGGGAATGATGGCTACACCTTC CASSRQVNGNDGYTF
TRBJ2-5 NA 14 TRBV20-1 TRBD2 TGCAGTGCAAGGGCCAGCGGGGGAGAGGAGACCCAGTACTTC CSARASGGEETQYF
TRBJ1-3 NA 14 TRBV20-1 TRBD1 TGCAGTGCCCCGGACAGGGCAGCAGGAAACACCATATATTTT CSAPDRAAGNTIYF
TRBJ1-5 NA 16 TRBV28 NA TGTGCCAGCAGTTTAACTCCATCAGGGGCGAATCAGCCCCAGCATTTT CASSLTPSGANQPQHF
TRBJ2-7 NA 11 TRBV2 NA TGTGCCAGCAGTGAACGCAGCGAGCAGTACTTC CASSERSEQYF
TRBJ2-1 NA 17 TRBV20-1 TRBD2 TGCAGTGCTAGAGATTGGGCTAGCGGGGGGCACTACAATGAGCAGTTCTTC CSARDWASGGHYNEQFF
TRBJ2-3 NA 15 TRBV7-2 TRBD1 TGTGCCAGCAGCCAGCGGACAGGGAGCACAGATACGCAGTATTTT CASSQRTGSTDTQYF
TRBJ1-2 few 14 TRBV6-1 NA TGTGCCAGCAGTCCTCCACAAGGCCTGGGTGGCTACACCTTC CASSPPQGLGGYTF
TRBJ1-2 few 16 TRBV15 TRBD1 TGTGCCACCAGCAGAGATACGGCCAGGGGGCGCGATGGCTACACCTTC CATSRDTARGRDGYTF